Described below is a single TCR beta chain sequence and its context. TCRdb keeps only in-frame clones here, not all; method: immunoSEQ multiplex PCR. Of 180,000 or so clones listed, around four fifths were seen once; the top ten hold approximately 4%. This sample was included in a study of blood T cell repertoires in COVID-19. CDR1 is SNHLY, CDR2 FYNNEI, per germline. This CDR3 is built from 13 residues. Trimming took 7 bases from V and 6 from J, leaving 12 bases between them. The TCR sequence derives from a woman in her forties or fifties who had recovered from COVID-19. The chain employs TRBV2 and TRBJ2-2, with D perhaps matching TRBD2 (7 bases). Sequenced sample: PBMCs or T cells enriched from blood (not recorded which). As DNA, the CDR3 is TGTGCCAGCAAAGGGGGGGGACCCGGGGAGCTGTTTTTT. Its translation: CASKGGGPGELFF.